Listed here is a single TCR beta chain. These data belong to a study of blood T cell repertoires in COVID-19. About the study: T cells, B-cell-depleted T cells, or PBMCs supplied cDNA or gDNA.

Per the original data handling: Estimates of nucleated cell counts were drawn from the amplification of reference gene primers. Here immunoSEQ multiplex PCR was the method, and the copy in TCRdb shows in-frame clones only, minus some. The V and J calls and clone size come from that table; D and trimming were worked out from the DNA. The sample records around 300,000 clones, 80% to 90% being singletons. From germline, CDR1 is MDHEN and CDR2 SYDVKM. Between the trimmed V and J ends, which lost 1 base and 4 bases, there was a span of 10 bases. This CDR3 is 15 amino acids long. Sample: PBMCs or T cells enriched from blood (not recorded which). The rearrangement joins TRBV28 to TRBJ2-2, with a possible D match to TRBD1 (6 bases). The clonotype originates from a woman aged 18-35 years who had recovered from COVID-19. This CDR3 is CASSLLQGTTGELFF. The CDR3 DNA sequence: TGTGCCAGCAGTTTATTGCAGGGGACCACCGGGGAGCTGTTTTTT.